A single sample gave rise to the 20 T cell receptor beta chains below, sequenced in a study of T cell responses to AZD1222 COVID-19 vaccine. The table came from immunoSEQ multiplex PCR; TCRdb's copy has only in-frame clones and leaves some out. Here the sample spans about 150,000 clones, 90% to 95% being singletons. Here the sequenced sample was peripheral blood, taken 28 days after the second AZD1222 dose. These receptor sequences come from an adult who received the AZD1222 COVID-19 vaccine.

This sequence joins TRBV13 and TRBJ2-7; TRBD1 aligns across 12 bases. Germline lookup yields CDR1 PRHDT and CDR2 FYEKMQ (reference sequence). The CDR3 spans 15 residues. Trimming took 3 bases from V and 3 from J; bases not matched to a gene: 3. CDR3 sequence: CASSLGQGAYYEQYF. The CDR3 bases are TGTGCCAGCAGCTTGGGACAGGGGGCATACTACGAGCAGTACTTC.

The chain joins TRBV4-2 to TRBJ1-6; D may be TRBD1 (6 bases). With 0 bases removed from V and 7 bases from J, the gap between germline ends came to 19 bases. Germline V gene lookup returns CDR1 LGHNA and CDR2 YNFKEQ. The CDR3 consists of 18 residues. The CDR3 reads CASSQESQRQVGNSPLHF. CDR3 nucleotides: TGTGCCAGCAGCCAAGAGTCCCAAAGACAGGTTGGAAATTCACCCCTCCACTTT.

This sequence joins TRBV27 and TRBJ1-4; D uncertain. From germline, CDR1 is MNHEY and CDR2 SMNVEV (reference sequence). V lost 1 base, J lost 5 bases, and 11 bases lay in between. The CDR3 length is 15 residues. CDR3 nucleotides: TGTGCCAGCAGTTTATATCGGGCGAAGAATGAAAAACTGTTTTTT. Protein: CASSLYRAKNEKLFF.

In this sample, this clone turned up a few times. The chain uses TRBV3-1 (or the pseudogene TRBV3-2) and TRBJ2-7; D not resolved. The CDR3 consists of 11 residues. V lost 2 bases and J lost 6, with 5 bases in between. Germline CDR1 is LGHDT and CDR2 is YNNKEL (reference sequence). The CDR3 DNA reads TGTGCCAGCAGCCAAAAGGGCGAGCAGTACTTC. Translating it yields CASSQKGEQYF.

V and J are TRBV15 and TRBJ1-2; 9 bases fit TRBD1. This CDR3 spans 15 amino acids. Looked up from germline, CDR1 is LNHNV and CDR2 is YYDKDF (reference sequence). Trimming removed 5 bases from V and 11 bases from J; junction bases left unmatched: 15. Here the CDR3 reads CATSSGTGSQRDYTF. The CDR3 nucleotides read TGTGCCACCAGCTCCGGGACAGGGTCCCAACGGGATTACACCTTC.

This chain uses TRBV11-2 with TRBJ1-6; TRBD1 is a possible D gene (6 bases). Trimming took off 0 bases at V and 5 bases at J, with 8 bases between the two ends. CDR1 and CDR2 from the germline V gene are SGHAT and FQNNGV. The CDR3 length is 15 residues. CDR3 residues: CASSLEWDNNSPLHF. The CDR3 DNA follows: TGTGCCAGCAGCTTAGAGTGGGACAATAATTCACCCCTCCACTTT.

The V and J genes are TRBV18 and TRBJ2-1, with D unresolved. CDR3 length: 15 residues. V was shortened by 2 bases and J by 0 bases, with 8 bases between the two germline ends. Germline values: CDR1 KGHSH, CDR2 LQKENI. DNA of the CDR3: TGTGCCAGCTCACCAGTTCGGGCCTCCTACAATGAGCAGTTCTTC. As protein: CASSPVRASYNEQFF.

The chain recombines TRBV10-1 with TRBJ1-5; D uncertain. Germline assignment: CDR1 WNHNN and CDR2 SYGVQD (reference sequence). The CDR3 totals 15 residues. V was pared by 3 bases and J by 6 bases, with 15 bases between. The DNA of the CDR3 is TGCGCCAGCAGTGACCCCGGGGTCAAGAGTCAGCCCCAGCATTTT. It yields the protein CASSDPGVKSQPQHF.

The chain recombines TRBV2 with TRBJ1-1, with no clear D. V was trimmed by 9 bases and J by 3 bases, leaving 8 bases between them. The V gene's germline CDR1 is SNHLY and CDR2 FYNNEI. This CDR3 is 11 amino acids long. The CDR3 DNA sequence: TGTGCCAGTAAGTTCGACACTGAAGCTTTCTTT. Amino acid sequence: CASKFDTEAFF.

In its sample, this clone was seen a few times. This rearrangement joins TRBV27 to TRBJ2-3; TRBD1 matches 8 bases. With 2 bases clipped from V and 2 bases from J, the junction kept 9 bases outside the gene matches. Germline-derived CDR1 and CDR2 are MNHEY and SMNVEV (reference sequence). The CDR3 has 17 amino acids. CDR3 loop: CASSLHTAGGPTDTQYF. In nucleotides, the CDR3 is TGTGCCAGCAGTTTACATACCGCAGGGGGCCCCACAGATACGCAGTATTTT.

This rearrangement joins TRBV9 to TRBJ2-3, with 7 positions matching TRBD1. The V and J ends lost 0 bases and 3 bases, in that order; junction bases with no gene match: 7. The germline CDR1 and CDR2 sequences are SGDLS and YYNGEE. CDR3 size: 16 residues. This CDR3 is CASSVEWGQLTDTQYF. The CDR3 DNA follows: TGTGCCAGCAGCGTAGAGTGGGGACAGTTGACAGATACGCAGTATTTT.

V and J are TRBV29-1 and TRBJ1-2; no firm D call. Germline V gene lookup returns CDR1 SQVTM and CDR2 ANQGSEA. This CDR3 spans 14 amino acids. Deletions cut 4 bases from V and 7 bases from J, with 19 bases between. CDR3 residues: CSVADLRTAAGYTF. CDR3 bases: TGCAGCGTTGCGGACTTGCGAACTGCTGCTGGCTACACCTTC.

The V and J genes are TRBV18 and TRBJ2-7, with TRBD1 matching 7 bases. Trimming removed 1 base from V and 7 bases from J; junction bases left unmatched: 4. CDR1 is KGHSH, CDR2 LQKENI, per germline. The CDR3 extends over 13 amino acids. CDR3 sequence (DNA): TGTGCCAGCTCACCACAGGGGGCAGGTGAGCAGTACTTC. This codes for CASSPQGAGEQYF. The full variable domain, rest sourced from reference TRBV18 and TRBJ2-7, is NAGVMQNPRHLVRRRGQEARLRCSPMKGHSHVYWYRQLPEEGLKFMVYLQKENIIDESGMPKERFSAEFPKEGPSILRIQQVVRGDSAAYFCASSPQGAGEQYFGPGTRLTVT.

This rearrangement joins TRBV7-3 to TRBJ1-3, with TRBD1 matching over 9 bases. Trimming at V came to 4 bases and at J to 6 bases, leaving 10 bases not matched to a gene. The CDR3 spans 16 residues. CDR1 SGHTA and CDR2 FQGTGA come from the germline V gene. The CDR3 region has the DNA TGTGCCAGCAGCTCTACACCGGGACAGGGAACAAACACCATATATTTT. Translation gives CASSSTPGQGTNTIYF.

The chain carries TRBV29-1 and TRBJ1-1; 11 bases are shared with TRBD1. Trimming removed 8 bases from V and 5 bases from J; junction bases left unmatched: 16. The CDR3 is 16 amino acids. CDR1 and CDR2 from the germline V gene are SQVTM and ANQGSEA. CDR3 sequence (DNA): TGCAGCCTTAAACACAGGACAGGGGGCGCGCGGACTGAAGCTTTCTTT. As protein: CSLKHRTGGARTEAFF.

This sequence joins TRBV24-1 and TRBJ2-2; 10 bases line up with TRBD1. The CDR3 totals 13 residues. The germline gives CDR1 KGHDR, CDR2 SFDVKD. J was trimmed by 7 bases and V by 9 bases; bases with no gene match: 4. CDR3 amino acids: CATGTGVDGELFF. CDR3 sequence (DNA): TGTGCCACCGGGACAGGGGTAGACGGGGAGCTGTTTTTT.

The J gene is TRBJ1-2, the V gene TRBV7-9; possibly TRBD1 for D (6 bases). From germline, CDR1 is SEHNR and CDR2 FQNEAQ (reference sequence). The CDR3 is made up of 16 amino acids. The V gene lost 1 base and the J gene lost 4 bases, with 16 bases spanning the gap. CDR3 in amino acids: CASSLDSGAGAYGYTF. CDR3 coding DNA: TGTGCCAGCAGCTTAGATTCGGGGGCGGGCGCCTATGGCTACACCTTC.

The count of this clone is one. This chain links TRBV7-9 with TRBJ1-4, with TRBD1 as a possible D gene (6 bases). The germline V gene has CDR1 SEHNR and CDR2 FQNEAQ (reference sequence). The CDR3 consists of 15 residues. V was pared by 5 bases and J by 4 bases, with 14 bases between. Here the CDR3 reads CASSLTGLSNEKLFF. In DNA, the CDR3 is TGTGCCAGCAGCCTTACAGGGTTAAGTAATGAAAAACTGTTTTTT.

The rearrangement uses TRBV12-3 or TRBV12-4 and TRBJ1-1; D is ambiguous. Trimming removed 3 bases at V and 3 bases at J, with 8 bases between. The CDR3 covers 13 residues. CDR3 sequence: CASSLAQYTEAFF. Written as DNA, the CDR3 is TGTGCCAGCAGTTTGGCTCAGTACACTGAAGCTTTCTTT.

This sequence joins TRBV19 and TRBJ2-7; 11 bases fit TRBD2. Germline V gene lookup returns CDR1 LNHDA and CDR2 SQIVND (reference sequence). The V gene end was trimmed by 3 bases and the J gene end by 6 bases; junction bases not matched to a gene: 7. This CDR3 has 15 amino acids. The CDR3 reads CASSMGLAGGVEQYF. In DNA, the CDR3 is TGTGCCAGTAGTATGGGGCTAGCGGGAGGAGTCGAGCAGTACTTC.